One T cell receptor beta chain is described in this entry. Its antigen specificity is not known. The sample holds no much larger clone one base away, and base qualities are not on file. These data come from a study of T cell changes during pregnancy in multiple sclerosis (dated by TCRdb to 2018 to 2020). In terms of the full investigation: Changes in the T cell repertoire over the course of pregnancy were examined in this study in women with multiple sclerosis.

The library was built by means of the immunoSEQ multiplex PCR assay. Held by TCRdb, this immuneACCESS table contains in-frame sequences only and omits some clones. Under half of the omission traces to an unresolved V gene where checked; the cause of the rest is unknown. This sample comprises 18,000 or so clones, 80% to 90% of them detected only once. Roughly 8% of the sample belongs to the ten largest clones. Deletion took 5 bases off V and 4 bases off J, with a span of 17 bases between the germline ends. Sequences GTSNPN (CDR1) and SVGIG (CDR2) are obtained from the germline V gene (reference sequence). The CDR3 contains 14 residues, cysteine and phenylalanine counted. Kept here is only the CDR3 DNA, which spans 42 bases and is read in frame from base 1.

Sample: CD8+ T cells from peripheral blood mononuclear cells, taken in the second trimester of pregnancy. The sequence joins TRBV30 to TRBJ1-1; the D region possibly corresponds to TRBD1 (5 bases align). The sequence was obtained from a female donor in good health, enrolled as a control in a pregnancy study. The CDR3 reads as follows: CAWGPGGGTTEAFF. The DNA is as follows: TGTGCCTGGGGACCTGGCGGGGGGACCACTGAAGCTTTCTTT.